This TCR beta chain was identified in a study of identical twins. Through template switching, a universal primer site was introduced, and the cDNA contained unique molecular identifiers. TCRdb re-called the 5' RACE reads through MiXCR, storing one row per CDR3 protein. The sample has 400,000 to 550,000 distinct CDR3 sequences; less than 25% are singletons. Findings and limits, study-wide: In drawing conclusions, the study used cross-sectional statistical analysis and did not follow the same donors.

V gave up 8 bases and J gave up 11 bases, with 9 bases separating them. This CDR3 region has 9 residues. The germline V gene has CDR1 MNHNS and CDR2 SASEGT. About this clonotype: Its antigen is unknown.

These sequences were also reported in another study, on T cells expressing NK-cell markers. Per that study: Among eight sequenced donors, seven carried HCMV seropositivity while one was seronegative. Within several experiments, an anti-gamma-delta TCR antibody kept the sorting limited to alpha-beta TCR T cells.

The sequencing input was CD4+ T cells sorted from blood. The sequence was collected from a woman in her late teens or twenties in good health. J is TRBJ1-1 and V is TRBV6-1, with a tentative D call TRBD1 (5 bases). CDR3 in amino acids: CASEGTAFF. CDR3 DNA: TGTGCCAGCGAGGGGACTGCTTTCTTT.